This T cell receptor beta chain was documented in a study of cytomegalovirus exposure and HLA in healthy donors. This clone turned up a few times. PCR used 60 Vbeta primers and 13 Jbeta primers. This table comes from immunoSEQ multiplex PCR, and its TCRdb copy is limited to in-frame clones, with some not included. The sample carries 150,000 to 200,000 clones, 84% recorded once. The CDR3 length is 13 residues. From germline, CDR1 is SGHNT and CDR2 YYREEE (reference sequence). V dropped 4 bases and J dropped 4 bases, with 11 bases sitting between them. The rearrangement links TRBV5-4 to TRBJ2-5, with D perhaps TRBD1 (5 bases). This TCR was recovered from a man aged 25 to 40 in good health and CMV-seronegative. Input material: PBMCs. Written as DNA, the CDR3 is TGTGCCAGCAGCCGGACAATGGCAGAGACCCAGTACTTC. Translation gives CASSRTMAETQYF. The full variable domain, rest sourced from reference TRBV5-4 and TRBJ2-5, is ETGVTQSPTHLIKTRGQQVTLRCSSQSGHNTVSWYQQALGQGPQFIFQYYREEENGRGNFPPRFSGLQFPNYSSELNVNALELDDSALYLCASSRTMAETQYFGPGTRLLVL.